This TCR beta chain was profiled in a study of radiation and T cells in renal cell carcinoma. Time point noted: blood 4 weeks post-SBRT, at nephrectomy. Treatment: 15 Gy SBRT to primary tumor, nephrectomy 4 weeks later. The method was immunoSEQ multiplex PCR; TCRdb's version includes in-frame clones alone and lacks a portion of them. This sample has fewer than 85,000 clones, with nearly 90% found just once. The sample here was blood, taken from a patient whose treatment included radiotherapy and nephrectomy. The sequence derives from a woman in her 70s with renal cell carcinoma.

The CDR3 sequence is CASGGNLYEQYF. CDR3 DNA sequence: TGTGCCAGCGGGGGGAACCTCTACGAGCAGTACTTC. The V and J genes are TRBV6-5 and TRBJ2-7, with D possibly TRBD2 on 6 matching bases. CDR1 and CDR2 (germline): MNHEY, SVGAGI. This CDR3 is built from 12 residues. Trimming removed 8 bases from V and 3 bases from J, with 11 bases in between.